This TCR beta chain was sequenced in a study of T-cell reconstitution after alpha-beta-depleted transplantation in children. Per the germline V gene, CDR1 is SGHRS and CDR2 is YFSETQ. The CDR3 is 14 residues long. The V end was cut by 4 bases, the J end by 3 bases, with 11 bases between. For TCRbeta, the library was prepared with unique molecular identifiers. TCRdb itself ran the PCR reads through MiXCR, one entry per CDR3 protein. This table has 350,000 to 500,000 distinct CDR3 sequences, 43% appearing once. This chain links TRBV5-1 with TRBJ2-1, with D possibly matching TRBD2 (7 bases). The material sequenced was PBMCs, taken before TCRalphabeta/CD19-depleted stem cell transplant. This receptor was taken from a girl aged 2 to 9 with aplastic anemia, due to receive a stem cell transplant. The CDR3 sequence: CASSGGALYNEQFF. The DNA for the CDR3 is TGCGCCAGCAGCGGGGGGGCCCTCTACAATGAGCAGTTCTTC. The variable domain in full, with the rest retrieved from reference TRBV5-1 and TRBJ2-1, is KAGVTQTPRYLIKTRGQQVTLSCSPISGHRSVSWYQQTPGQGLQFLFEYFSETQRNKGNFPGRFSGRQFSNSRSEMNVSTLELGDSALYLCASSGGALYNEQFFGPGTRLTVL.